By sample share, the clone carrying this TCR beta chain is medium-sized. The sample originates from a study of naive and memory T cell subsets. The V end lost 3 bases, the J end lost 0 bases, and 9 bases lay between the germline ends. This CDR3 spans 14 amino acids. The germline CDR1 and CDR2 sequences are SEHNR and FQNEAQ (reference sequence). TCR cDNA received a 3' ligated oligonucleotide that carried a UMI. Whole blood, 2.5 to 3 ml, came from adult healthy volunteers. Cells were not sorted; total RNA input targeted about 1 to 1000 ng. Ligated cDNA underwent four rounds of PCR with nested alpha and beta constant region primers and SP2. Reverse transcription of blood and skin TCR RNA was primed at alpha and beta constant regions. TCRdb recomputed calls from the 5' RACE reads with MiXCR, one row per CDR3 protein. The sample comprises around 30,000 distinct CDR3 sequences, 16% of which are singletons, and approximately 2.5% rests with the top ten.

V is TRBV7-9 and J is TRBJ2-7; no clear D. The receptor was isolated from a female donor in good health. The CDR3 sequence: CASSLAESSYEQYF. The CDR3 coding sequence is TGTGCCAGCAGCTTGGCGGAAAGCTCCTACGAGCAGTACTTC.